This T cell receptor beta chain was documented in a study of blood T cell repertoires in COVID-19. Produced via immunoSEQ multiplex PCR; TCRdb's table is partial and in-frame only. This table holds approximately 400,000 clones, under 85% found once. The germline CDR1 and CDR2 sequences are SGHRS and YFSETQ. The CDR3 is made up of 14 amino acids. V gave up 2 bases and J gave up 3 bases; unmatched junction bases: 4. This sequence joins TRBV5-1 and TRBJ2-7, with 8 bases fitting TRBD2. The receptor's source is a woman in her 50s who had recovered from COVID-19. The sequenced sample was PBMCs or T cells enriched from blood (not recorded which). CDR3 sequence (DNA): TGCGCCAGCAGCTTCGCGGGAGGACTCTACGAGCAGTACTTC. It yields the protein CASSFAGGLYEQYF.